This is a list of T cell receptor beta chains from one sample in a study of long-term antiretroviral therapy in people with HIV. Here immunoSEQ multiplex PCR was the method, and the copy in TCRdb shows in-frame clones only, minus some. The sample records 20,000 to 30,000 clones, around three quarters being singletons. The material sequenced was unsorted PBMCs, taken 1.2 years after starting antiretroviral therapy. These receptors were collected from a woman aged 40 to 50 with HIV. The CDR3 runs from the conserved cysteine through the conserved F or W. A D gene is named only where the DNA matches it firmly. The size entry is marked missing in some rows and otherwise reads once, few, many or a size class.

j_gene,d_gene,v_gene,abundance,CDR3nt,CDR3aa
TRBJ2-2,.,TRBV11-3,few,TGTGCCAGCAGCCCTTCCCTGACGGACACCGGGGAGCTGTTTTTT,CASSPSLTDTGELFF
TRBJ2-1,TRBD2,TRBV5-1,.,TGCGCCAGCAGCCCCTTTGCGGGAGGGCAGGATGAGCAGTTCTTC,CASSPFAGGQDEQFF
TRBJ2-3,.,TRBV4-3,.,TGCGCCAGCAGCCGAGTCCTCGTAGATACGCAGTATTTT,CASSRVLVDTQYF
TRBJ1-4,.,TRBV7-9,.,TGTGCCAGCAGCTTAGAAATGTCCTCTAATGAAAAACTGTTTTTT,CASSLEMSSNEKLFF
TRBJ2-5,TRBD2,TRBV7-9,.,TGTGCCAGCAGCCCTGGGGGGGGTTGGGAGACCCAGTACTTC,CASSPGGGWETQYF
TRBJ2-7,.,TRBV29-1,few,TGCAGCGTTGCGGGGACTGAGCAGGAGGCCTTTGAGCAGTACTTC,CSVAGTEQEAFEQYF
TRBJ2-2,.,TRBV4-1,.,TGCGCCAGCAGCCAGAACACCGGGGAGCTGTTTTTT,CASSQNTGELFF
TRBJ1-4,TRBD1,TRBV4-2,.,TGTGCCAGCAGCTCCGGGACAGGATATGAAAAACTGTTTTTT,CASSSGTGYEKLFF
TRBJ1-2,.,TRBV5-6,.,TGTGCCAGCAGCTTCTCGTATGGCTACACCTTC,CASSFSYGYTF
TRBJ2-2,.,TRBV30,few,TGTGCCTGGAGTGTATCCGGGGCCCCTAGGACCGGGGAGCTGTTTTTT,CAWSVSGAPRTGELFF
TRBJ2-1,.,TRBV9,.,TGTGCCAGCGGACAAGGGTTATACAATGAGCAGTTCTTC,CASGQGLYNEQFF
TRBJ1-1,.,TRBV7-2,.,TGTGCCAGCAGCCGCTTAGCTGAAGCTTTCTTT,CASSRLAEAFF
TRBJ2-7,.,TRBV6-5,.,TGTGCCAGCAGTTGGACAGTCGGCTACGAGCAGTACTTC,CASSWTVGYEQYF
TRBJ2-3,TRBD2,TRBV6-5,.,TGTGCCAGCAGTGGCTCGGCGGGGGGGAGGCAGTATTTT,CASSGSAGGRQYF
TRBJ2-7,TRBD1,TRBV29-1,.,TGCAGCGTTACGGACAGGCGTACCTACGAGCAGTACTTC,CSVTDRRTYEQYF
TRBJ2-1,TRBD1,TRBV10-3,.,TGTGCCATCAACACAAACCGGGACAGGGAGGAAGGGGGTCGGTTCTTC,CAINTNRDREEGGRFF
TRBJ2-7,.,TRBV7-9,.,TGTGCCAGCAGCTTAATGGGCTCCTACGAGCAGTACTTC,CASSLMGSYEQYF
TRBJ2-3,.,TRBV10-1,.,TGCGCCAGCAGTGATAAACGGCTTTTTGGCCTAGATACGCAGTATTTT,CASSDKRLFGLDTQYF
TRBJ1-4,.,TRBV5-1,.,TGCGCCAGCAGCTTCATTTCGGGGGCTAATGAAAAACTGTTTTTT,CASSFISGANEKLFF
TRBJ2-3,.,TRBV14,few,TGTGCCAGCAGCCAAGGTTTCAGCACAGATACGCAGTATTTT,CASSQGFSTDTQYF
TRBJ1-4,.,TRBV4-1,medium-sized,TGCGCCAGCAGCCAATTAATGGCAACTAATGAAAAACTGTTTTTT,CASSQLMATNEKLFF
TRBJ1-5,.,TRBV6-6,.,TGTGCCAGCAGTTACGCCCCGTCCTATAGCAATCAGCCCCAGCATTTT,CASSYAPSYSNQPQHF
TRBJ1-1,.,TRBV29-1,.,TGCAGCGCCACAGGACAGTCCAGTGTCACTGAAGCTTTCTTT,CSATGQSSVTEAFF
TRBJ2-3,.,TRBV2,.,TGTGCCAGCATGCGGGACAGCACAGATACGCAGTATTTT,CASMRDSTDTQYF
TRBJ1-6,.,TRBV9,.,TGTGCCAGCAGCCCAATACCCGGACAGTTTAATTCACCCCTCCACTTT,CASSPIPGQFNSPLHF
TRBJ2-3,.,TRBV11-3,large,TGTGCCAGCAGCTTACAAGGGGGTACGCAGTATTTT,CASSLQGGTQYF
TRBJ1-4,.,TRBV7-8,once,TGTGCCAGCAGCTTAATTCCGGGTGGTGAAAAACTGTTTTTT,CASSLIPGGEKLFF
TRBJ2-5,TRBD1,TRBV19,once,TGTGCCAGTAGCATGGGCCGCAGGGGGCCAGAGACCCAGTACTTC,CASSMGRRGPETQYF
TRBJ2-7,.,TRBV10-2,.,TGCGCCAGCAGGTCGGACGCTTACGAGCAGTACTTC,CASRSDAYEQYF
TRBJ2-7,TRBD2,TRBV28,few,TGTGCCAGCAGTCAAATCCGGGGGGCGGGAGGGTACGAGCAGTACTTC,CASSQIRGAGGYEQYF
TRBJ1-1,.,TRBV30,.,TGTGCCTGGACCCCTGTAGGTCTCGGGAACACTGAAGCTTTCTTT,CAWTPVGLGNTEAFF
TRBJ1-1,.,TRBV18,.,TGTGCCAGCTCACCACCAACAAGGGCTAACGCTGAAGCTTTCTTT,CASSPPTRANAEAFF